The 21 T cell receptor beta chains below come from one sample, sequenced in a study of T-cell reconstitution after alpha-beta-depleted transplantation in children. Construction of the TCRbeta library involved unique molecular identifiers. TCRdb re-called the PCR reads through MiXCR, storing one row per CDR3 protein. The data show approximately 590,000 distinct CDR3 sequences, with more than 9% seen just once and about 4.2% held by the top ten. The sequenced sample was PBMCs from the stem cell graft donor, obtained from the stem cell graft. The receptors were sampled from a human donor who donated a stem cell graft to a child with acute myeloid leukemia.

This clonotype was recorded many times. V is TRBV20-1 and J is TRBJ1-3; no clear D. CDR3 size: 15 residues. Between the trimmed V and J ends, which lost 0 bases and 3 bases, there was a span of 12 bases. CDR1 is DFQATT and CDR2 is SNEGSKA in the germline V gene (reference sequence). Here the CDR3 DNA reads TGCAGTGCTAGAGATCAGGAAAGCTATGGAAACACCATATATTTT. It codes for CSARDQESYGNTIYF.

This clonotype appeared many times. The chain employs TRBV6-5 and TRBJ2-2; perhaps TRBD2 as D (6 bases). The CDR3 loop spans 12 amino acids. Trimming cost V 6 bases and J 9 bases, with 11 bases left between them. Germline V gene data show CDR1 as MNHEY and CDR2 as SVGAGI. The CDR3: CASSWGDRELFF. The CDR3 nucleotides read TGTGCCAGCAGCTGGGGGGACCGGGAGCTGTTTTTT.

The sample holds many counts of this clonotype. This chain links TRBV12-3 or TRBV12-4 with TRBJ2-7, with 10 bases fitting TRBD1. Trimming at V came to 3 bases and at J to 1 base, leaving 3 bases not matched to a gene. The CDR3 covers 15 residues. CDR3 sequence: CASSFRGQGSYEQYF. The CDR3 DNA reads TGTGCCAGCAGTTTTCGGGGACAGGGGTCCTACGAGCAGTACTTC.

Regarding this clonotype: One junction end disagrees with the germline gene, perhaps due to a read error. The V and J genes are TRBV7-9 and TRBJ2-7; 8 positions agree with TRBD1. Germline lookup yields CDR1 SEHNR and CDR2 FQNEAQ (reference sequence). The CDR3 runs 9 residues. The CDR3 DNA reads TGTGCCAGCAGCTGGACAGGGTGGTTC. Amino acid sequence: CASSWTGWF. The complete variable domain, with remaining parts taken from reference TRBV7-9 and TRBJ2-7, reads DTGVSQNPRHKITKRGQNVTFRCDPISEHNRLYWYRQTLGQGPEFLTYFQNEAQLEKSRLLSDRFSAERPKGSFSTLEIQRTEQGDSAMYLCASSWTGWFGPGTRLTVT.

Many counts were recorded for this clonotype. This CDR3 reads CASSFDRVANYGYTF. The CDR3 DNA is TGTGCCAGCAGTTTCGACAGGGTAGCTAACTATGGCTACACCTTC. The V and J genes are TRBV27 and TRBJ1-2, with 7 bases aligning to TRBD1. This CDR3 has 15 amino acids. Germline V lookup: CDR1 MNHEY, CDR2 SMNVEV (reference sequence). After removal of 3 bases from V and 0 bases from J, the junction contained 4 bases not matched to a gene.

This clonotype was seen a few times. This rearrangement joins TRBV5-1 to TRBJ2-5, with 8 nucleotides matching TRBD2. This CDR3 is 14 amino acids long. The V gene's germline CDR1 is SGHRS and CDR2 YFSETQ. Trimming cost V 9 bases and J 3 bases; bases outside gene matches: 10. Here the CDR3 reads CATSGGEGEETQYF. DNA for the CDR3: TGCGCCACCTCCGGGGGGGAGGGAGAAGAGACCCAGTACTTC.

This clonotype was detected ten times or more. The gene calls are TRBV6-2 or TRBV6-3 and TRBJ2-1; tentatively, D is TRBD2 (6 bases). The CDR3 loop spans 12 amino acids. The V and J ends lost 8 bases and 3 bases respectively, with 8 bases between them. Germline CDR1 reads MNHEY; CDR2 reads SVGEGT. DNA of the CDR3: TGTGCCAGCGGGGAGGACTACAATGAGCAGTTCTTC. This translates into CASGEDYNEQFF.

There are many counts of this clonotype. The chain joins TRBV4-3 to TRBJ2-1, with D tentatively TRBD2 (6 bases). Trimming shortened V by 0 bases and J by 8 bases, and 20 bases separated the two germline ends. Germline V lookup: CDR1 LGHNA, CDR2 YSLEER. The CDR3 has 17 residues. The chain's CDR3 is CASSQDPVGSPLYEQFF. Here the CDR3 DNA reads TGCGCCAGCAGCCAAGATCCCGTCGGGAGCCCCCTTTATGAGCAGTTCTTC.

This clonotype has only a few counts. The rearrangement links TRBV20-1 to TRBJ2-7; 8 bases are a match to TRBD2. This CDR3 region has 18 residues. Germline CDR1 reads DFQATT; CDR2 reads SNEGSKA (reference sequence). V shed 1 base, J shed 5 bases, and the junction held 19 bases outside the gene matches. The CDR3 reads CSARVFWGMERETDEQYF. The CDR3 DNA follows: TGCAGTGCTAGAGTTTTCTGGGGGATGGAGCGGGAGACCGACGAGCAGTACTTC.

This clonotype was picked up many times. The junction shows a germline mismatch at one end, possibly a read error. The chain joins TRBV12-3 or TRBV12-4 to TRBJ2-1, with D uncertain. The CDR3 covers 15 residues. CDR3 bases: TGTGCCAGCACCCCGGACCCCCGACCCTACAAAGAGCAGTTCTTC. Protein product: CASTPDPRPYKEQFF.

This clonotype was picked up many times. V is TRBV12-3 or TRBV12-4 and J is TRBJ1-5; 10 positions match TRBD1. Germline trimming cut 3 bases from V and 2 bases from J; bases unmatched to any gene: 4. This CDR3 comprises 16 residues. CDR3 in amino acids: CASSLETGGGNQPQHF. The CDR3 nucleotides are TGTGCCAGCAGTTTGGAGACAGGGGGCGGCAATCAGCCCCAGCATTTT.

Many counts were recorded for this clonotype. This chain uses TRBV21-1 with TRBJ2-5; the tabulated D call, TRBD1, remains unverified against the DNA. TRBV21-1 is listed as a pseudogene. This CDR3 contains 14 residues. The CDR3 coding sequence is TGTGCCAGCACCGTTCACAGGGATCAAGAGACCCAGTACTTC. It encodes CASTVHRDQETQYF.

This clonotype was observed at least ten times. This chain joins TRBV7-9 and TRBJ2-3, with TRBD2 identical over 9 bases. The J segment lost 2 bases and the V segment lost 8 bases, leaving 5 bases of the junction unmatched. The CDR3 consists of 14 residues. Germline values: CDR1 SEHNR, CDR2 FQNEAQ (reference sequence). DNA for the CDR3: TGTGCCAGCGCCCAGGGACTAGCCACAGATACGCAGTATTTT. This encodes CASAQGLATDTQYF. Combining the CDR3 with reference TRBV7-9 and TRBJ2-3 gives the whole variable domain DTGVSQNPRHKITKRGQNVTFRCDPISEHNRLYWYRQTLGQGPEFLTYFQNEAQLEKSRLLSDRFSAERPKGSFSTLEIQRTEQGDSAMYLCASAQGLATDTQYFGPGTRLTVL.

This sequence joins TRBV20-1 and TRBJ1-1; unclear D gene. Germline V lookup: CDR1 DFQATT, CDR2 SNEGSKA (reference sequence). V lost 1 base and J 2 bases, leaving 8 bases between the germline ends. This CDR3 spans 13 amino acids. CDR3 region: CSARVPGNTEAFF. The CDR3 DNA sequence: TGCAGTGCTAGAGTCCCGGGAAACACTGAAGCTTTCTTT.

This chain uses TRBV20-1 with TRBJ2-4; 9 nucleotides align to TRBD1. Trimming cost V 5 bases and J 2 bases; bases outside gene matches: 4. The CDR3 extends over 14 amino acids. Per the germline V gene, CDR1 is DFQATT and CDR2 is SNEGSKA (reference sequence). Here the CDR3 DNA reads TGCAGTGCTCCACAGGGGGCTTCCAAAAACATTCAGTACTTC. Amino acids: CSAPQGASKNIQYF.

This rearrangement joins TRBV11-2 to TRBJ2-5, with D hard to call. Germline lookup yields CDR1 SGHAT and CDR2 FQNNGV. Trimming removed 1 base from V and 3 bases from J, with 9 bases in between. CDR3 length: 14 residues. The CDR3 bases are TGTGCCAGCAGCTTAGGGTCGTTTGAAGAGACCCAGTACTTC. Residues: CASSLGSFEETQYF.

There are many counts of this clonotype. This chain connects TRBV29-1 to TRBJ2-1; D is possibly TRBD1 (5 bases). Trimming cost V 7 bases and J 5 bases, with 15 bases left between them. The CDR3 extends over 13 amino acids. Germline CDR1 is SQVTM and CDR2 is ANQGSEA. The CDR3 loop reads CSGKGAPDNEQFF. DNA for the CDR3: TGCAGCGGTAAAGGGGCACCCGACAATGAGCAGTTCTTC.

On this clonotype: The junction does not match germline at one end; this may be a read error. CDR3 sequence (DNA): TGCAGTCCTAGAGGAGGGACTAGCGGGGTTTCGGTGTACGAGCAGTACTTC. As protein: CSPRGGTSGVSVYEQYF. The V gene is TRBV20-1, the J gene TRBJ2-7, with 13 bases lining up with TRBD2. The CDR3 extends over 17 amino acids. Germline V gives CDR1 DFQATT, CDR2 SNEGSKA (reference sequence).

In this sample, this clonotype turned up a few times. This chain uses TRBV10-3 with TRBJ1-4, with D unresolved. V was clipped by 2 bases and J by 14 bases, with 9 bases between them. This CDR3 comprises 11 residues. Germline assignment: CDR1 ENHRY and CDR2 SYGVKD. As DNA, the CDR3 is TGTGCCATCAGTGAGGGCAGCGCGCTGTTTTTT. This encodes CAISEGSALFF.

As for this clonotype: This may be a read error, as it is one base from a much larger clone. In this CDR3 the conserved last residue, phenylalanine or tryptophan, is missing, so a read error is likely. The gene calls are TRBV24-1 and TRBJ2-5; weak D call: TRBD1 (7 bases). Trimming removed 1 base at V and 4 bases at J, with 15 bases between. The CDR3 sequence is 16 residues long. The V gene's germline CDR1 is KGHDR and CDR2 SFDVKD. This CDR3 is CATSDLRQGGRETQYV. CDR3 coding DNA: TGTGCCACCAGTGATTTACGACAGGGAGGACGAGAGACCCAGTACGTC.

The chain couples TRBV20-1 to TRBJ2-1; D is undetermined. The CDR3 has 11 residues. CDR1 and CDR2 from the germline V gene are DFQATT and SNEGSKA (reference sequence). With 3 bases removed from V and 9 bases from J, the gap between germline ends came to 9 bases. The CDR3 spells CSARWRLEQFF. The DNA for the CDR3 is TGCAGTGCTAGGTGGCGACTTGAGCAGTTCTTC.